This T cell receptor (beta chain) was sequenced in a study of T-cell memory formation after mild COVID-19. The overall study: Each donor largely had its own TCR clusters.

Germline loops: CDR1 DFQATT, CDR2 SNEGSKA (reference sequence). The CDR3 has 14 residues. Overall study results and limits: Shrinking CD4+ clones were chiefly CM and EM; CD8+ ones were chiefly EMRA. Second-wave clones with a day 37 peak had unconfirmed SARS-CoV-2 specificity.

Concerning this clonotype itself: Its antigen is currently unknown.

Researchers used 5'RACE with constant-segment primers to make TCR alpha and TCR beta cDNA libraries that carry sample barcodes and UMIs. TCRdb fed the 5' RACE reads into MiXCR, producing one record per CDR3 protein. The sample holds hundreds of thousands of distinct CDR3 sequences; roughly 17% are singletons and the top ten take 8.1%. The source is an adult woman who had mild COVID-19 (a few samples of this study predate the infection). Cell type and time point are not known. Sequencing was done on a sample of PBMCs or a T cell subset sorted from them (not recorded which). This chain uses TRBV20-1 with TRBJ1-2; D possibly corresponds to TRBD1 (5 bases). The CDR3 coding sequence is TGCAAGGGACTGCCGCTTGAACCTAACTATGGCTACACCTTC. It is translated as CKGLPLEPNYGYTF.